This entry is about one TCR beta chain. Primers used in a second PCR of about 6 to 11 cycles were a sample-barcoded 5' primer and a J-beta primer mix. MiXCR, applied by TCRdb to the 5' RACE reads, yields one record per CDR3 protein. The sample gives about 800,000 distinct CDR3 sequences, about 45% of which show up once; 15% to 20% is in the top ten. The data belong to a study of blood T cells in healthy people across ages. CDR3 length: 15 residues. V lost 5 bases to trimming and J lost 2 bases; unmatched junction nucleotides: 5. Germline CDR1 is SGHRS and CDR2 is YFSETQ. This sequence originates from an elderly man in good health. The sequenced sample was blood. The chain recombines TRBV5-1 with TRBJ2-3, with 10 bases aligning to TRBD2. CDR3 residues: CASRAGGGATDTQYF. The DNA for the CDR3 is TGCGCCAGCAGAGCGGGAGGGGGAGCCACAGATACGCAGTATTTT.